This entry lists 21 T cell receptor beta chains sequenced from one sample in a study of blood T cell repertoires in COVID-19. Using immunoSEQ multiplex PCR, the repertoire was profiled, and TCRdb retains in-frame clones only, with some absent. Counted here are about 170,000 clones, less than 90% occurring once; the ten biggest clones make up 3.5% to 5%. Sequenced sample: PBMCs or T cells enriched from blood (not recorded which). Every receptor here comes from a woman aged 50 to 60 who had recovered from COVID-19.

This chain uses TRBV7-6 with TRBJ2-1; 12 bases are shared with TRBD2. Germline CDR1 is SGHVS and CDR2 is FNYEAQ. V trimming: 5 bases; J trimming: 0 bases; junction bases outside the gene matches: 5. CDR3 length: 17 amino acids. The CDR3 coding sequence is TGTGCCAGCAGCCCAGGACTAGCGGGGACCTCCTACAATGAGCAGTTCTTC. Translating it yields CASSPGLAGTSYNEQFF. Together with reference TRBV7-6 and TRBJ2-1, the CDR3 gives the full variable domain: GAGVSQSPRYKVTKRGQDVALRCDPISGHVSLYWYRQALGQGPEFLTYFNYEAQQDKSGLPNDRFSAERPEGSISTLTIQRTEQRDSAMYRCASSPGLAGTSYNEQFFGPGTRLTVL.

This chain joins TRBV9 and TRBJ2-2; a weak D match, TRBD1 (6 bases). Trimming left V 0 bases short and J 3 bases short, with 12 bases between. Germline V gene sequence: CDR1 SGDLS, CDR2 YYNGEE. CDR3 length equals 16 residues. The DNA of the CDR3 is TGTGCCAGCAGCGTAGCTGGAGCAGGGGACACCGGGGAGCTGTTTTTT. This gives the protein CASSVAGAGDTGELFF. Together with reference TRBV9 and TRBJ2-2, the CDR3 gives the full variable domain: DSGVTQTPKHLITATGQRVTLRCSPRSGDLSVYWYQQSLDQGLQFLIQYYNGEERAKGNILERFSAQQFPDLHSELNLSSLELGDSALYFCASSVAGAGDTGELFFGEGSRLTVL.

This clone was counted between two and nine times. V and J are TRBV2 and TRBJ1-2; D remains unclear. The CDR3 loop spans 14 amino acids. In germline, CDR1 is SNHLY, CDR2 FYNNEI. Trimming took 7 bases from V and 0 from J, leaving 12 bases between them. CDR3 in DNA: TGTGCCAGCACCGAACCCATAGCTAACTATGGCTACACCTTC. This encodes CASTEPIANYGYTF. The complete variable domain, with remaining parts taken from reference TRBV2 and TRBJ1-2, reads EPEVTQTPSHQVTQMGQEVILRCVPISNHLYFYWYRQILGQKVEFLVSFYNNEISEKSEIFDDQFSVERPDGSNFTLKIRSTKLEDSAMYFCASTEPIANYGYTFGSGTRLTVV.

The V call is TRBV6-5, the J call TRBJ1-1; D not certain. V gave up 2 bases and J gave up 0 bases, with 4 bases separating them. The CDR3 sequence is 13 residues long. From germline, CDR1 is MNHEY and CDR2 SVGAGI. As DNA, the CDR3 is TGTGCCAGCAGTTACACTTTGAACACTGAAGCTTTCTTT. This gives the protein CASSYTLNTEAFF.

This chain joins TRBV30 and TRBJ2-1; possible D gene TRBD1, 6 bases. Germline V CDR1 and CDR2: GTSNPN, SVGIG (reference sequence). V dropped 4 bases and J dropped 4 bases, with 11 bases sitting between them. CDR3 size: 13 residues. CDR3: CAWIGGAYNEQFF. DNA for the CDR3: TGTGCCTGGATAGGGGGAGCTTACAATGAGCAGTTCTTC.

The chain is built from TRBV13 and TRBJ1-4, with D tentatively TRBD1 (5 bases). Deletions cut 4 bases from V and 0 bases from J, with 18 bases between. Germline V gene lookup returns CDR1 PRHDT and CDR2 FYEKMQ (reference sequence). This CDR3 is built from 18 residues. CDR3 amino acids: CASSSLQEGIATNEKLFF. DNA for the CDR3: TGTGCCAGCAGCTCCTTACAGGAGGGAATTGCAACTAATGAAAAACTGTTTTTT.

The chain joins TRBV6-5 to TRBJ1-2; 8 bases align to TRBD1. Germline V gives CDR1 MNHEY, CDR2 SVGAGI. This CDR3 is built from 15 residues. V was pared by 7 bases and J by 4 bases, with 11 bases of the junction left unmatched. This chain's CDR3 is CASNGQGAGSYGYTF. In nucleotides, the CDR3 is TGTGCCAGCAACGGACAGGGCGCGGGCTCCTATGGCTACACCTTC.

The V call is TRBV19, the J call TRBJ2-3; 12 bases match TRBD1. Trimming removed 3 bases from V and 11 bases from J; junction bases left unmatched: 9. Looked up from germline, CDR1 is LNHDA and CDR2 is SQIVND (reference sequence). CDR3 size: 15 residues. CDR3 nucleotides: TGTGCCAGTAGTATCCTGGGACAGGGGGCCCCCTTGCAGTATTTT. It is translated as CASSILGQGAPLQYF. The complete variable domain, with remaining parts taken from reference TRBV19 and TRBJ2-3, reads DGGITQSPKYLFRKEGQNVTLSCEQNLNHDAMYWYRQDPGQGLRLIYYSQIVNDFQKGDIAEGYSVSREKKESFPLTVTSAQKNPTAFYLCASSILGQGAPLQYFGPGTRLTVL.

The CDR3 coding sequence is TGTGCCAGCAGCCTAGACGGGGGATCCTACAATGAGCAGTTCTTC. It yields the protein CASSLDGGSYNEQFF. The chain uses TRBV9 and TRBJ2-1, with a possible D match to TRBD2 (6 bases). Germline-derived CDR1 and CDR2 are SGDLS and YYNGEE. Trimming pared 4 bases from V and 1 base from J, leaving 12 bases between. This CDR3 has 15 residues. The entire variable domain, with the rest obtained from reference TRBV9 and TRBJ2-1, is as follows: DSGVTQTPKHLITATGQRVTLRCSPRSGDLSVYWYQQSLDQGLQFLIQYYNGEERAKGNILERFSAQQFPDLHSELNLSSLELGDSALYFCASSLDGGSYNEQFFGPGTRLTVL.

The J gene is TRBJ2-1, the V gene TRBV6-6; 7 nucleotides align to TRBD1. Trimming at V came to 6 bases and at J to 0 bases, leaving 20 bases not matched to a gene. CDR3 length equals 20 residues. CDR1 is MNHNY, CDR2 SVGAGI, per germline (reference sequence). The CDR3 DNA reads as TGTGCCAGCAGCCATCACTTCACAGGGGTTATTGAGATCTCCTACAATGAGCAGTTCTTC. Translation gives CASSHHFTGVIEISYNEQFF.

The chain recombines TRBV2 with TRBJ2-3; 10 nucleotides agree with TRBD1. The V gene's germline CDR1 is SNHLY and CDR2 FYNNEI. CDR3 length: 13 amino acids. Trimming removed 6 bases from V and 12 bases from J; junction bases left unmatched: 9. As DNA, the CDR3 is TGTGCCAGCAGAGAGCTGGACAGGGGGTCACAGTATTTT. Residues: CASRELDRGSQYF.

The chain has TRBV5-1 and TRBJ1-1; 10 nucleotides align to TRBD1. The CDR3 is made up of 15 amino acids. With 4 bases clipped from V and 1 base from J, the junction kept 4 bases outside the gene matches. Germline lookup yields CDR1 SGHRS and CDR2 YFSETQ. CDR3 in DNA: TGCGCCAGCAGCCTCCGGACAGGGGGGAACACTGAAGCTTTCTTT. Protein product: CASSLRTGGNTEAFF. Complete variable domain (other parts from reference TRBV5-1 and TRBJ1-1): KAGVTQTPRYLIKTRGQQVTLSCSPISGHRSVSWYQQTPGQGLQFLFEYFSETQRNKGNFPGRFSGRQFSNSRSEMNVSTLELGDSALYLCASSLRTGGNTEAFFGQGTRLTVV.

This clone was detected a few times. This chain links TRBV11-3 with TRBJ1-3, with a possible D match to TRBD1 (6 bases). This CDR3 region has 14 residues. CDR1 SGHNT and CDR2 YENEEA come from the germline V gene. Trimming stripped 4 bases from V and 4 bases from J, with 11 bases between. The CDR3 region has the DNA TGTGCCAGCAGCTCCGGACAGCCGGGAAACACCATATATTTT. Protein product: CASSSGQPGNTIYF.

This clone was seen only a few times. V and J are TRBV19 and TRBJ1-1; TRBD1 might be the D (5 bases). The V and J ends lost 10 bases and 2 bases respectively, with 17 bases between them. This CDR3 contains 14 residues. CDR1 is LNHDA, CDR2 SQIVND, per germline (reference sequence). CDR3 region: CATNPLDRNTEAFF. The CDR3, as DNA: TGTGCCACCAACCCCCTCGACAGAAACACTGAAGCTTTCTTT.

V gene TRBV12-3 or TRBV12-4 combines with J gene TRBJ1-2; D possibly corresponds to TRBD1 (6 bases). Trimming cost V 10 bases and J 1 base, with 10 bases left between them. The CDR3 has 12 amino acids. The CDR3 sequence: CATEDSNYGYTF. For the CDR3, the DNA is TGTGCCACCGAGGACAGTAACTATGGCTACACCTTC.

V usage is TRBV28 and J usage is TRBJ1-1; D might be TRBD1 (5 bases). This CDR3 region has 14 residues. Germline lookup yields CDR1 MDHEN and CDR2 SYDVKM. The germline V and J ends were trimmed by 8 bases and 3 bases, with 16 bases remaining between them. The CDR3 protein is CASRLGGRDTEAFF. The CDR3 coding sequence is TGTGCCAGCCGTCTGGGTGGCAGGGACACTGAAGCTTTCTTT.

The V and J genes are TRBV9 and TRBJ1-6, with TRBD1 identical over 9 bases. V shed 3 bases and J 10 bases; nucleotides not matched to a gene: 8. This CDR3 has 15 residues. CDR1 SGDLS and CDR2 YYNGEE come from the germline V gene. DNA for the CDR3: TGTGCCAGCAGCGCCGGGGGACAGGGAATATCACCCCTCCACTTT. As protein: CASSAGGQGISPLHF.

A single count supports this clone. The V gene is TRBV18, the J gene TRBJ2-1; 7 bases agree with TRBD1. CDR1 is KGHSH, CDR2 LQKENI, per germline. The ends lost 0 bases at V and 0 bases at J; junction bases unmatched: 2. This CDR3 region has 16 residues. CDR3 sequence reads: CASSPPQGSSYNEQFF. In nucleotides, the CDR3 is TGTGCCAGCTCACCACCACAGGGGAGCTCCTACAATGAGCAGTTCTTC.

V and J are TRBV6-6 and TRBJ1-2; 7 nucleotides match TRBD1. This CDR3 is 14 amino acids long. CDR1 is MNHNY, CDR2 SVGAGI, per germline (reference sequence). Trimming removed 5 bases from V and 4 bases from J; junction bases left unmatched: 7. The CDR3 coding sequence is TGTGCCAGCAGTCTCCAGGGGGAAGGCTATGGCTACACCTTC. This gives the protein CASSLQGEGYGYTF.

The chain combines TRBV25-1 with TRBJ1-2, with D tentatively TRBD1 (6 bases). The CDR3 extends over 16 amino acids. V was pared by 1 base and J by 3 bases, with 15 bases between. CDR1 is MGHDK and CDR2 is SYGVNS in the germline V gene. CDR3 residues: CASSEWGRGGDYGYTF. The CDR3 DNA is TGTGCCAGCAGTGAATGGGGTAGGGGGGGCGACTATGGCTACACCTTC.

The chain recombines TRBV7-9 with TRBJ1-2, with 7 bases matching TRBD1. V lost 5 bases to trimming and J lost 3 bases; unmatched junction nucleotides: 9. The V gene's germline CDR1 is SEHNR and CDR2 FQNEAQ (reference sequence). This CDR3 contains 15 residues. CDR3 loop: CASSPGTGADYGYTF. The CDR3, as DNA: TGTGCCAGCAGCCCAGGAACAGGGGCCGACTATGGCTACACCTTC.